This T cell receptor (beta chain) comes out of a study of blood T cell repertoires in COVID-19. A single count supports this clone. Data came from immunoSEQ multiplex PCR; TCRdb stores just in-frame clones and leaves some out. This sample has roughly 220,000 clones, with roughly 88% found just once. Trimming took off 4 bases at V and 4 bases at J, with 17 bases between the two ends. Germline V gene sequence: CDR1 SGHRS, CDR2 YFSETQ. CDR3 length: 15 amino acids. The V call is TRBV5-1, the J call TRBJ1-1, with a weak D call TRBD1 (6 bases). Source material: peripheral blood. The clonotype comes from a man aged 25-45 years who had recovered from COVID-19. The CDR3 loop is CASSIHGGRVTEAFF. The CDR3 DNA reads TGCGCCAGCAGCATCCACGGGGGGCGCGTCACTGAAGCTTTCTTT.